The rows below give T cell receptor beta chains drawn from one sample of a study of T cell responses to AZD1222 COVID-19 vaccine. Repertoires were generated with immunoSEQ multiplex PCR, while TCRdb's copy carries only in-frame clones and drops some. The repertoire holds over 110,000 clones, with roughly 89% as singletons. This specimen consisted of peripheral blood, obtained on day 0 of AZD1222 vaccination. The receptor set was obtained from an adult in good health. Each CDR3 is given with its conserved first and last residue. A D gene is named only where the DNA matches it firmly. For some rows the clone size is stated as once, few or many, or as a class when expanded; others skip it.

d_call | j_call | clone_size | cdr3_length | v_call | cdr3_nt | cdr3_aa
NA | TRBJ1-1 | NA | 13 | TRBV2 | TGTGCCCACTCCACCGCCGCGAACACTGAAGCTTTCTTT | CAHSTAANTEAFF
NA | TRBJ2-5 | NA | 14 | TRBV6-5 | TGTGCCAGCAGTCGGGGGGCGGCACAAGAGACCCAGTACTTC | CASSRGAAQETQYF
TRBD2 | TRBJ2-1 | NA | 18 | TRBV27 | TGTGCCAGCACCTCACACATTGGGGGGGGAGTCCAGTGGAGGAGGCAGTTCTTC | CASTSHIGGGVQWRRQFF
NA | TRBJ1-5 | NA | 13 | TRBV6-5 | TGTGCCAGCAGACCAGGGGTCGATCAGCCCCAGCATTTT | CASRPGVDQPQHF
TRBD2 | TRBJ2-5 | NA | 18 | TRBV27 | TGTGCCAGCAGTAGACTACACCGCGGGGGGCCGTACCAAGAGACCCAGTACTTC | CASSRLHRGGPYQETQYF
TRBD1 | TRBJ1-1 | NA | 18 | TRBV18 | TGTGCCAGCTCACCAAAACAGGGGGCGAGGGGTCGAGACACTGAAGCTTTCTTT | CASSPKQGARGRDTEAFF
NA | TRBJ2-5 | NA | 16 | TRBV5-1 | TGCGCCAGCAGCTTGGGCTTGCAAGGGGGTTCGGAGACCCAGTACTTC | CASSLGLQGGSETQYF
NA | TRBJ1-1 | NA | 12 | TRBV7-9 | TGTGCCAGCAGCTTATCCAGGTCTGAAGCTTTCTTT | CASSLSRSEAFF
NA | TRBJ1-2 | NA | 15 | TRBV5-1 | TGCGCCAGCAGCTTCGGGACGGAAGCTAACTATGGCTACACCTTC | CASSFGTEANYGYTF
TRBD2 | TRBJ2-1 | NA | 15 | TRBV4-1 | TGCGCCAGCAGCAGGGGAGCGGGAGGTGCGGGTGAGCAGTTCTTC | CASSRGAGGAGEQFF
NA | TRBJ1-5 | NA | 14 | TRBV5-1 | TGCGCCAGCAGCTTGGGTTTTAGCAATCAGCCCCAGCATTTT | CASSLGFSNQPQHF
NA | TRBJ2-6 | once | 17 | TRBV9 | TGTGCCAGCAGCGCCCCCATACATTTCTCTGGGGCCAACGTCCTGACTTTC | CASSAPIHFSGANVLTF
NA | TRBJ2-7 | few | 14 | TRBV11-2 | TGTGCCAGCAGCTTAGATCTAGGAGGCTACGAGCAGTACTTC | CASSLDLGGYEQYF
TRBD1 | TRBJ1-2 | NA | 18 | TRBV19 | TGTGCCAGTAGTGTTCACAGGGGCTGGTTGGCTCTAAATTATGGCTACACCTTC | CASSVHRGWLALNYGYTF
NA | TRBJ2-3 | once | 18 | TRBV5-1 | TGCGCCAGCAGCTTGCTTGAAGGGGTGCCGGGAAGCACAGATACGCAGTATTTT | CASSLLEGVPGSTDTQYF
NA | TRBJ1-1 | NA | 16 | TRBV19 | TGTGCCAGTCTATCGATTCCGGGACAACTCTACACTGAAGCTTTCTTT | CASLSIPGQLYTEAFF
NA | TRBJ1-1 | NA | 15 | TRBV6-1 | TGTGCCAGCAGTGAAGCAAGACAGATGAACACTGAAGCTTTCTTT | CASSEARQMNTEAFF
TRBD2 | TRBJ2-3 | NA | 15 | TRBV2 | TGTGCCAGCGTACGGACTAGCGGGAGGGTCGGTACGCAGTATTTT | CASVRTSGRVGTQYF
NA | TRBJ1-2 | NA | 13 | TRBV7-8 | TGTGCCAGCAGCTTAGCAGGGGGAGGAGGCTACACCTTC | CASSLAGGGGYTF
NA | TRBJ1-6 | NA | 14 | TRBV5-4 | TGTGCCAGCAGCTTGGTTGAGCCGGGTTCACCCCTCCACTTT | CASSLVEPGSPLHF
NA | TRBJ1-1 | NA | 12 | TRBV28 | TGTGCCAGCAGCTCCGGTGGCACTGAAGCTTTCTTT | CASSSGGTEAFF
NA | TRBJ2-7 | NA | 15 | TRBV9 | TGTGCCAGCGGGGCAGGGGTAGGGATGGCCTACGAGCAGTACTTC | CASGAGVGMAYEQYF
NA | TRBJ2-1 | NA | 16 | TRBV5-4 | TGTGCCAGCAGTTCCGGGACCACAAGCTCCTACAATGAGCAGTTCTTC | CASSSGTTSSYNEQFF
TRBD1 | TRBJ2-7 | NA | 14 | TRBV2 | TGTGCCAGCATCCGGGACAGTCGGTCCCTTTGGCAGTACTTC | CASIRDSRSLWQYF
NA | TRBJ2-1 | NA | 14 | TRBV20-1 | TGCAGTGCTAGTTCCTACAGCTCCTACAATGAGCAGTTCTTC | CSASSYSSYNEQFF
NA | TRBJ1-2 | NA | 15 | TRBV13 | TGTGCCAGCAGCTCCCGGACGGGCTTTAACTATGGCTACACCTTC | CASSSRTGFNYGYTF
TRBD2 | TRBJ2-1 | NA | 15 | TRBV7-2 | TGTGCCAGCAGCTACCGTAGCGGGAGGGGGGATGAGCAGTTCTTC | CASSYRSGRGDEQFF
NA | TRBJ1-3 | NA | 17 | TRBV27 | TGTGCCAGCAGTTTAGAAGGGGGGCAGGGGCTGGGAAACACCATATATTTT | CASSLEGGQGLGNTIYF